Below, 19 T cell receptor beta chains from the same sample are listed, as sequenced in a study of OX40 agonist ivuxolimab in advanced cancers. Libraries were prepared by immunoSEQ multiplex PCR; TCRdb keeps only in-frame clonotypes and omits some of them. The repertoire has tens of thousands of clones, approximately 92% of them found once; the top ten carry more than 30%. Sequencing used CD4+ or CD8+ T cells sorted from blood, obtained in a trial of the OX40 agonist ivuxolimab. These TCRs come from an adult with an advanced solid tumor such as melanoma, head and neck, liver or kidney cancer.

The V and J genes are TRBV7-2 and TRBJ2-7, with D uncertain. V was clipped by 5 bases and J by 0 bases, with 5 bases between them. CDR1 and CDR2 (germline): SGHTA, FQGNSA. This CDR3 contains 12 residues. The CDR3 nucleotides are TGTGCCAGCAGCCCCGCCTCCTACGAGCAGTACTTC. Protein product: CASSPASYEQYF. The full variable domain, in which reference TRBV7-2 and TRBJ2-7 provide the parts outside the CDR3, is GAGVSQSPSNKVTEKGKDVELRCDPISGHTALYWYRQSLGQGLEFLIYFQGNSAPDKSGLPSDRFSAERTGGSVSTLTIQRTQQEDSAVYLCASSPASYEQYFGPGTRLTVT.

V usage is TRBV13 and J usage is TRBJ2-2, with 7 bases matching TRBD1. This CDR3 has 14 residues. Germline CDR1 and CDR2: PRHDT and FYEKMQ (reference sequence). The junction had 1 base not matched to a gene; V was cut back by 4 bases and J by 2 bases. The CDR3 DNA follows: TGTGCCAGCAGCTCAGGGGGAAACACCGGGGAGCTGTTTTTT. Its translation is CASSSGGNTGELFF.

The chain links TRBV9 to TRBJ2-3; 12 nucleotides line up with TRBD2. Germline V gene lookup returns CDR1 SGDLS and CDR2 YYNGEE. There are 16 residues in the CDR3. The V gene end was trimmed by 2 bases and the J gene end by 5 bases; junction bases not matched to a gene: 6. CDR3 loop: CASSVGLAGRGDTQYF. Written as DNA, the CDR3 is TGTGCCAGCAGCGTTGGACTAGCGGGGAGAGGAGATACGCAGTATTTT.

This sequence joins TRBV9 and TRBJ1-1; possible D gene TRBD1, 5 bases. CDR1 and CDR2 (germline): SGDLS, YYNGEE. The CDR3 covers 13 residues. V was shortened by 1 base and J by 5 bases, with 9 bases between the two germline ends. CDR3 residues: CASSVWDGTEAFF. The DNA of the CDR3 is TGTGCCAGCAGCGTATGGGACGGAACTGAAGCTTTCTTT.

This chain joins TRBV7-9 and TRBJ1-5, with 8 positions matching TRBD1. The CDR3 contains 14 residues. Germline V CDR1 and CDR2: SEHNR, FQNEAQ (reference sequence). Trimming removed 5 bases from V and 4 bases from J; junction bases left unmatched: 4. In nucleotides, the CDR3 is TGTGCCAGCAGCCGTGGACAGGGTAATCAGCCCCAGCATTTT. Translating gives CASSRGQGNQPQHF.

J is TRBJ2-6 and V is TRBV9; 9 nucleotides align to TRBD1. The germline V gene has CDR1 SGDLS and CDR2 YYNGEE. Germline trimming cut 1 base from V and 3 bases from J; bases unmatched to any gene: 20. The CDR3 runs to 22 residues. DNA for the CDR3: TGTGCCAGCAGCGTATCGGTGGACAGGGGAGAGGCTAGGGATCGTGGGGCCAACGTCCTGACTTTC. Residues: CASSVSVDRGEARDRGANVLTF. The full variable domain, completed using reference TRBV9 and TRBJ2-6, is DSGVTQTPKHLITATGQRVTLRCSPRSGDLSVYWYQQSLDQGLQFLIQYYNGEERAKGNILERFSAQQFPDLHSELNLSSLELGDSALYFCASSVSVDRGEARDRGANVLTFGAGSRLTVL.

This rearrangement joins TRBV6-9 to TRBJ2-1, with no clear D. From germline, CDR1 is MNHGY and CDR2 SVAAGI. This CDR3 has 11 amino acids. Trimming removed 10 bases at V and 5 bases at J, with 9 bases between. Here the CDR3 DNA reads TGTGCCACCTACAAAGACAATGAGCAGTTCTTC. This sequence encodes CATYKDNEQFF.

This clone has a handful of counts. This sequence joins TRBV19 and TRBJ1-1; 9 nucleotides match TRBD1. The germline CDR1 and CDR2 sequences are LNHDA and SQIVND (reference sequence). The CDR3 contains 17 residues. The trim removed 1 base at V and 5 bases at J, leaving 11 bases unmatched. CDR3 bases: TGTGCCAGTAGTATAGGAGGGCCACAGGGGGCGTGGACTGAAGCTTTCTTT. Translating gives CASSIGGPQGAWTEAFF.

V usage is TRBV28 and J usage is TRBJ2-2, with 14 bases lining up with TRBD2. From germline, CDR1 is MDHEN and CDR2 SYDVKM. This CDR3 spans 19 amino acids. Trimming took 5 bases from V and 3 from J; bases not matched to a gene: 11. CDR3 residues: CASSNLPGTSGRHTGELFF. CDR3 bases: TGTGCCAGCAGTAACCTCCCCGGGACTAGCGGGAGACACACCGGGGAGCTGTTTTTT.

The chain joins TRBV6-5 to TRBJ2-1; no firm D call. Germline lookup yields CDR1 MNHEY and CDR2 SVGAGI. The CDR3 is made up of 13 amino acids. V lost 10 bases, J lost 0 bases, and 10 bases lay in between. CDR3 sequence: CATTQSSYNEQFF. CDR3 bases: TGTGCCACGACTCAGAGCTCCTACAATGAGCAGTTCTTC.

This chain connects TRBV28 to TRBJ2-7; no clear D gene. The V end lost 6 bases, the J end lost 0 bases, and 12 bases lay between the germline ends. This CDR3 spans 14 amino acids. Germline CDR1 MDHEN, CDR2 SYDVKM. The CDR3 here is CASRPPVSSYEQYF. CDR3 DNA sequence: TGTGCCAGCAGACCACCGGTCAGCTCCTACGAGCAGTACTTC.

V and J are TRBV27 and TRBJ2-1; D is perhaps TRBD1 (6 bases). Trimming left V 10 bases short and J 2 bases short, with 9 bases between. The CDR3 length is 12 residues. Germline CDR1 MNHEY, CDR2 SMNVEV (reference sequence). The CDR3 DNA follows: TGTGCCACAGGGGATACCTACAATGAGCAGTTCTTC. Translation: CATGDTYNEQFF.

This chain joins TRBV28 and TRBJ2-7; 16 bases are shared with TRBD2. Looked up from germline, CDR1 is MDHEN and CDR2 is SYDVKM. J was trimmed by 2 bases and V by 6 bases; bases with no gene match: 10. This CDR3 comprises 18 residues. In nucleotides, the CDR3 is TGTGCCAGCAGCCCCGGGACTAGCGGGAGGGCCCCCCCCTACGAGCAGTACTTC. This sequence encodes CASSPGTSGRAPPYEQYF.

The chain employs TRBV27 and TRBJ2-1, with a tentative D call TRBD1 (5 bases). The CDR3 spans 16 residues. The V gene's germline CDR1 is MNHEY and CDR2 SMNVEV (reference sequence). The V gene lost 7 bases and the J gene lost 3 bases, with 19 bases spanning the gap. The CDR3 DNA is TGTGCCAGCAATCCCGGACACCCTGTTTACTACAATGAGCAGTTCTTC. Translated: CASNPGHPVYYNEQFF.

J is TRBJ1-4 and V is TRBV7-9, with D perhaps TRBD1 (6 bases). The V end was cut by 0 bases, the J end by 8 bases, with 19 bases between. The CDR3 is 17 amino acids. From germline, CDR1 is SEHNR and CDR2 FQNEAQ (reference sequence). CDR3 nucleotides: TGTGCCAGCAGCTTAGCCTCTCCGGGGGGCGGAGGGGAAAAACTGTTTTTT. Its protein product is CASSLASPGGGGEKLFF. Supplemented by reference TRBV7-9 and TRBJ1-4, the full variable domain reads DTGVSQNPRHKITKRGQNVTFRCDPISEHNRLYWYRQTLGQGPEFLTYFQNEAQLEKSRLLSDRFSAERPKGSFSTLEIQRTEQGDSAMYLCASSLASPGGGGEKLFFGSGTQLSVL.

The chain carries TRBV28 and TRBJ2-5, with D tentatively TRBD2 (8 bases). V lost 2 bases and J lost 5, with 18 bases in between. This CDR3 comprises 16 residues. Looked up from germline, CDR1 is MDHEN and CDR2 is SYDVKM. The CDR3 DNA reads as TGTGCCAGCAGTTTAGGAGTCGGGAGGGGGCGGGAGACCCAGTACTTC. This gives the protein CASSLGVGRGRETQYF.

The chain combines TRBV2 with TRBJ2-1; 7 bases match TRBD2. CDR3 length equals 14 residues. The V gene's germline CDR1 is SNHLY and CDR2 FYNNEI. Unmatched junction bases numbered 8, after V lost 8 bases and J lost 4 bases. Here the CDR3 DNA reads TGTGCCAGCGTCGGGCTAGCGGAGTACAATGAGCAGTTCTTC. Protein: CASVGLAEYNEQFF.

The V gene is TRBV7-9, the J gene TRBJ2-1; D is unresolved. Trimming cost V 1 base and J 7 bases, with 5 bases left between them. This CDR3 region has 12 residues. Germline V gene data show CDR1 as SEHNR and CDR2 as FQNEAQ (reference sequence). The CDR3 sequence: CASSLVGNEQFF. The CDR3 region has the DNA TGTGCCAGCAGCTTAGTGGGGAATGAGCAGTTCTTC.

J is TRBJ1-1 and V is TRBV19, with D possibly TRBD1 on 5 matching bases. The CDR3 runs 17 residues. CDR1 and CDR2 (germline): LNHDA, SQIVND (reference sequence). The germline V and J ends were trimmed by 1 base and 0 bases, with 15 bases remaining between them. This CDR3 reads CASSIGGRTFMNTEAFF. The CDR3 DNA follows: TGTGCCAGTAGTATAGGGGGACGGACGTTCATGAACACTGAAGCTTTCTTT.